Below are 4 T cell receptor beta chains sequenced from a single sample in a study of persistence of HIV-infected CD4 T cells. The immunoSEQ assay was version 4, run in survey mode. Sequencing was performed with immunoSEQ multiplex PCR; in TCRdb, only in-frame clones are kept and a portion is missing. This sample has more than 35,000 clones, with 75% to 90% found just once. These TCRs' antigens remain unknown. The stimulus was lysate of CMV-infected fibroblasts, about 11 ug/mL. CD40L/CD69 double-negative CD45RO-high memory CD4+ T cells were collected. The sequences come from CD4+ T cells sorted from PBMCs after approximately 18-hour stimulation, collected from a patient who received antiretroviral therapy. The receptors come from an adult man with HIV who was CMV-seropositive.

The rearrangement uses TRBV5-6 and TRBJ2-3; 12 bases match TRBD2. The ends lost 1 base at V and 5 bases at J; junction bases unmatched: 5. The CDR3 covers 16 residues. Germline CDR1 reads SGHDT; CDR2 reads YYEEEE. The CDR3 DNA reads as TGTGCCAGCAGCTTGAGACTAGCGGGAGTACGAGATACGCAGTATTTT. Translating gives CASSLRLAGVRDTQYF.

This chain connects TRBV10-1 to TRBJ1-1, with D unresolved. Germline V CDR1 and CDR2: WNHNN, SYGVQD (reference sequence). Trimming stripped 11 bases from V and 0 bases from J, with 10 bases between. The CDR3 totals 12 residues. CDR3 coding DNA: TGCGCCCTAGGAGTAATGAACACTGAAGCTTTCTTT. Translating gives CALGVMNTEAFF.

The chain carries TRBV5-1 and TRBJ1-1; D gene ambiguous. The V gene's germline CDR1 is SGHRS and CDR2 YFSETQ. The CDR3 runs 11 residues. Trimming pared 0 bases from V and 6 bases from J, leaving 3 bases between. The CDR3 sequence is CASSLEAEAFF. The CDR3 nucleotides are TGCGCCAGCAGCTTGGAGGCTGAAGCTTTCTTT.

This clone was detected once. The chain links TRBV3-1 (or the pseudogene TRBV3-2) to TRBJ1-1, with 9 bases that match TRBD1. Germline CDR1 and CDR2: LGHDT and YNNKEL (reference sequence). J gave up 11 bases and V 4 bases, and 5 bases lay outside the gene matches. This CDR3 contains 12 residues. The CDR3 reads CASSPGQGQAFF. CDR3 coding DNA: TGTGCCAGCAGCCCCGGACAGGGGCAGGCTTTCTTT.